A single sample gave rise to the 25 T cell receptor beta chains below, sequenced in a study of blood T cell repertoires in COVID-19. Sequencing was performed with immunoSEQ multiplex PCR; in TCRdb, only in-frame clones are kept and a portion is missing. The repertoire holds about 260,000 clones, with 88% as singletons. Sequencing was performed on PBMCs or T cells enriched from blood (not recorded which). These receptors were taken from a woman in her fifties or sixties who had recovered from COVID-19.

The chain recombines TRBV19 with TRBJ1-1; D is undetermined. The germline V and J ends were trimmed by 3 bases and 4 bases, with 15 bases remaining between them. This CDR3 spans 15 amino acids. Germline values: CDR1 LNHDA, CDR2 SQIVND (reference sequence). The CDR3 DNA reads TGTGCCAGTAGTATCTCCCTCAGTGAGCGCACTGAAGCTTTCTTT. Its protein product is CASSISLSERTEAFF. The full variable domain, completed using reference TRBV19 and TRBJ1-1, is DGGITQSPKYLFRKEGQNVTLSCEQNLNHDAMYWYRQDPGQGLRLIYYSQIVNDFQKGDIAEGYSVSREKKESFPLTVTSAQKNPTAFYLCASSISLSERTEAFFGQGTRLTVV.

J is TRBJ2-5 and V is TRBV18; 14 nucleotides line up with TRBD2. J gave up 5 bases and V 0 bases, and 2 bases lay outside the gene matches. Germline V gene sequence: CDR1 KGHSH, CDR2 LQKENI. This CDR3 is built from 16 residues. The CDR3, as DNA: TGTGCCAGCTCACCACCGGGACTAGCGGGAGCTGAGACCCAGTACTTC. Translation: CASSPPGLAGAETQYF.

This clone turned up a few times. The same CDR3 also results from other DNA sequences found in this sample. The chain employs TRBV5-1 and TRBJ2-2; TRBD1 matches 11 bases. With V trimmed by 4 bases and J by 5 bases, 1 base remained unmatched. The germline CDR1 and CDR2 sequences are SGHRS and YFSETQ. This CDR3 has 14 residues. The CDR3 region has the DNA TGCGCCAGCAGCAGGGACAGGGGGACCGGGGAGCTGTTTTTT. Protein: CASSRDRGTGELFF. Looking up the rest from reference TRBV5-1 and TRBJ2-2 gives the full variable domain: KAGVTQTPRYLIKTRGQQVTLSCSPISGHRSVSWYQQTPGQGLQFLFEYFSETQRNKGNFPGRFSGRQFSNSRSEMNVSTLELGDSALYLCASSRDRGTGELFFGEGSRLTVL.

The J gene is TRBJ2-5, the V gene TRBV7-2, with TRBD2 as a possible D gene (6 bases). This CDR3 is 14 amino acids long. The V and J ends lost 7 bases and 1 base respectively, with 13 bases between them. Per the germline V gene, CDR1 is SGHTA and CDR2 is FQGNSA. CDR3 loop: CASTLSGGQETQYF. The DNA for the CDR3 is TGTGCCAGCACCCTGTCCGGGGGCCAAGAGACCCAGTACTTC.

In its sample, this clone was seen a few times. The chain joins TRBV5-3 to TRBJ2-1; 13 bases line up with TRBD2. TRBV5-3 is given ORF status, its function remaining uncertain. V lost 0 bases, J lost 0 bases, and 3 bases stayed unmatched. The CDR3 runs 18 residues. Here the CDR3 DNA reads TGTGCCAGAAGCTTGGGACTAGCGGGAGGATACTCCTACAATGAGCAGTTCTTC. Amino acid sequence: CARSLGLAGGYSYNEQFF.

The chain couples TRBV7-9 to TRBJ1-1, with 8 bases that match TRBD1. CDR3 length equals 15 residues. CDR1 is SEHNR and CDR2 is FQNEAQ in the germline V gene (reference sequence). V trimming: 4 bases; J trimming: 4 bases; junction bases outside the gene matches: 8. The CDR3 DNA reads TGTGCCAGCAGCTGGACAGGGTGGGATTCCACTGAAGCTTTCTTT. Amino acids: CASSWTGWDSTEAFF.

The genes are TRBV6-5 and TRBJ1-1, with 7 bases fitting TRBD1. V lost 6 bases to trimming and J lost 1 base; unmatched junction nucleotides: 8. CDR1 and CDR2 from the germline V gene are MNHEY and SVGAGI. The CDR3 totals 15 residues. CDR3 in amino acids: CASRAGGPANTEAFF. The CDR3 region has the DNA TGTGCCAGCAGAGCAGGGGGACCCGCGAACACTGAAGCTTTCTTT.

The chain has TRBV6-5 and TRBJ1-1; no reliable D call. The CDR3 runs 10 residues. Germline V gene lookup returns CDR1 MNHEY and CDR2 SVGAGI. The V gene lost 3 bases and the J gene lost 11 bases, with 7 bases spanning the gap. For the CDR3, the DNA is TGTGCCAGCAGTTATACTGTGGCTTTCTTT. This sequence encodes CASSYTVAFF.

The V call is TRBV19, the J call TRBJ2-1, with 7 bases identical to TRBD1. Trimming took 4 bases from V and 0 from J; bases not matched to a gene: 6. CDR1 and CDR2 from the germline V gene are LNHDA and SQIVND (reference sequence). The CDR3 extends over 16 amino acids. The DNA of the CDR3 is TGTGCCAGTAGTAAGGGACAGCTGAGCTCCTACAATGAGCAGTTCTTC. Translating it yields CASSKGQLSSYNEQFF.

The V gene is TRBV28, the J gene TRBJ1-1, with D tentatively TRBD1 (6 bases). Germline V lookup: CDR1 MDHEN, CDR2 SYDVKM. This CDR3 region has 15 residues. V gave up 2 bases and J gave up 0 bases, with 10 bases separating them. CDR3 nucleotide sequence: TGTGCCAGCAGTTTAGGGGGCAGCTTGAACACTGAAGCTTTCTTT. This sequence encodes CASSLGGSLNTEAFF.

The chain has TRBV5-1 and TRBJ1-1; TRBD1 aligns across 7 bases. CDR1 and CDR2 from the germline V gene are SGHRS and YFSETQ. V shed 2 bases and J 0 bases; nucleotides not matched to a gene: 4. This CDR3 is 15 amino acids long. CDR3 bases: TGCGCCAGCAGCTTTGGGACAGCCATGAACACTGAAGCTTTCTTT. Translating it yields CASSFGTAMNTEAFF.

The V gene is TRBV28, the J gene TRBJ1-2; 7 nucleotides align to TRBD1. V trimming: 8 bases; J trimming: 5 bases; junction bases outside the gene matches: 5. The CDR3 contains 12 residues. The germline V gene has CDR1 MDHEN and CDR2 SYDVKM. The CDR3 DNA follows: TGTGCCAGCGACCGGGACAGATATGGCTACACCTTC. It translates to CASDRDRYGYTF.

A few counts support this clone. The V and J genes are TRBV5-1 and TRBJ2-7; 10 nucleotides agree with TRBD1. Germline CDR1 and CDR2: SGHRS and YFSETQ. Trimming took 4 bases from V and 6 from J; bases not matched to a gene: 10. The CDR3 spans 15 residues. The CDR3 sequence: CASSPGDRGGSEQYF. The CDR3 DNA follows: TGCGCCAGCAGCCCCGGGGACAGGGGAGGCTCCGAGCAGTACTTC.

This rearrangement joins TRBV19 to TRBJ1-4; 7 bases agree with TRBD1. The CDR3 contains 16 residues. With V trimmed by 5 bases and J by 0 bases, 6 bases remained unmatched. Germline V CDR1 and CDR2: LNHDA, SQIVND (reference sequence). CDR3 protein: CASSGGTAATNEKLFF. CDR3 DNA: TGTGCCAGTAGTGGCGGGACAGCTGCAACTAATGAAAAACTGTTTTTT.

V usage is TRBV28 and J usage is TRBJ1-4, with 7 bases that match TRBD1. The V gene end was trimmed by 5 bases and the J gene end by 4 bases; junction bases not matched to a gene: 4. The V gene's germline CDR1 is MDHEN and CDR2 SYDVKM. The CDR3 covers 14 residues. CDR3 DNA: TGTGCCAGCAGTGTCGCAGGGGGTAATGAAAAACTGTTTTTT. Its translation: CASSVAGGNEKLFF.

The V call is TRBV4-1, the J call TRBJ2-7, with 7 bases fitting TRBD1. The junction had 4 bases not matched to a gene; V was cut back by 0 bases and J by 2 bases. The CDR3 is made up of 15 amino acids. Germline V gene sequence: CDR1 MGHRA, CDR2 YSYEKL. The CDR3 is CASSQEPTGTYEQYF. The CDR3 DNA is TGCGCCAGCAGCCAAGAGCCGACAGGGACCTACGAGCAGTACTTC.

V gene TRBV7-9 combines with J gene TRBJ1-2, with D perhaps matching TRBD1 (5 bases). The CDR3 is 14 residues long. Trimming took off 0 bases at V and 8 bases at J, with 13 bases between the two ends. Germline V lookup: CDR1 SEHNR, CDR2 FQNEAQ (reference sequence). This CDR3 reads CASSLAGPRSGYTF. The CDR3 DNA follows: TGTGCCAGCAGCTTAGCGGGGCCTCGCTCCGGCTACACCTTC.

The V and J genes are TRBV14 and TRBJ2-5; 15 bases are a match to TRBD2. The germline V gene has CDR1 SGHDN and CDR2 FVKESK. The CDR3 length is 18 residues. V shed 3 bases, J shed 2 bases, and the junction held 7 bases outside the gene matches. The CDR3 DNA reads TGTGCCAGCAGCCATGGCGGACTAGCGGGAGGGATGCAAGAGACCCAGTACTTC. It specifies CASSHGGLAGGMQETQYF.

This chain uses TRBV6-6 with TRBJ1-5; D perhaps matches TRBD1 (5 bases). Trimming took off 8 bases at V and 0 bases at J, with 14 bases between the two ends. Germline lookup yields CDR1 MNHNY and CDR2 SVGAGI (reference sequence). CDR3 length equals 15 residues. The CDR3 region has the DNA TGTGCCAGCTTCCACCGGGACTCTAGCAATCAGCCCCAGCATTTT. It yields the protein CASFHRDSSNQPQHF.

This clone was picked up a small number of times. Other DNA sequences in this specimen translate into the identical CDR3. This chain uses TRBV2 with TRBJ1-2; no reliable D call. The germline V and J ends were trimmed by 6 bases and 4 bases, with 21 bases remaining between them. Germline lookup yields CDR1 SNHLY and CDR2 FYNNEI. The CDR3 contains 16 residues. The chain's CDR3 is CASSARTGVSVYGYTF. The CDR3 DNA reads TGTGCCAGCAGCGCTAGAACCGGCGTCTCCGTCTATGGCTACACCTTC.

The V gene is TRBV5-1, the J gene TRBJ2-1; a possible D gene is TRBD1 (5 bases). V lost 6 bases, J lost 6 bases, and 10 bases lay in between. Per the germline V gene, CDR1 is SGHRS and CDR2 is YFSETQ. The CDR3 is 12 amino acids. Written as DNA, the CDR3 is TGCGCCAGCAATGACAGACCCAATGAGCAGTTCTTC. As protein: CASNDRPNEQFF.

The chain employs TRBV10-3 and TRBJ2-7; 7 bases line up with TRBD1. Germline CDR1 is ENHRY and CDR2 is SYGVKD. The CDR3 runs 14 residues. With 5 bases clipped from V and 2 bases from J, the junction kept 6 bases outside the gene matches. In DNA form, the CDR3 reads TGTGCCATCAGTACAGGGGCCCTGACCTACGAGCAGTACTTC. It is translated as CAISTGALTYEQYF.

The chain links TRBV7-2 to TRBJ2-3; TRBD2 agrees at 8 bases. CDR3 size: 16 residues. Germline V CDR1 and CDR2: SGHTA, FQGNSA. V gave up 4 bases and J gave up 4 bases; unmatched junction bases: 10. The CDR3 here is CASSSRGTSPADTQYF. In nucleotides, the CDR3 is TGTGCCAGCAGCTCGCGGGGGACTAGTCCCGCAGATACGCAGTATTTT.

This clone was observed a handful of times. This chain connects TRBV7-3 to TRBJ1-5, with D perhaps TRBD1 (6 bases). Germline CDR1 SGHTA, CDR2 FQGTGA. The CDR3 runs to 13 residues. The V gene lost 5 bases and the J gene lost 4 bases, with 9 bases spanning the gap. The CDR3 DNA reads TGTGCCAGCAGCGGAGACAGGAATCAGCCCCAGCATTTT. This gives the protein CASSGDRNQPQHF.

This clone was recorded only once. The identical CDR3 is also encoded by other nucleotide sequences in the sample. The CDR3 is CASSLGGLNTEAFF. The CDR3 nucleotides are TGCGCCAGCAGCTTGGGCGGATTGAACACTGAAGCTTTCTTT. The chain uses TRBV5-1 and TRBJ1-1; D gene uncertain. V was cut by 0 bases and J by 0 bases, with 6 bases left in between. The CDR3 covers 14 residues. Germline V lookup: CDR1 SGHRS, CDR2 YFSETQ.